This T cell receptor (beta chain) stems from a study of T cell responses to AZD1222 COVID-19 vaccine. The ends were cut back, 2 bases at V and 4 bases at J, with 12 bases in the middle. The CDR3 totals 15 residues. Germline CDR1 SGHVS, CDR2 FNYEAQ. Assay used: immunoSEQ multiplex PCR; TCRdb lists only in-frame clones, some missing. This table holds 150,000 or so clones, more than 85% found once. The TCR originated in an adult in good health. The V gene is TRBV7-6, the J gene TRBJ1-5; no reliable D call. This specimen consisted of peripheral blood, obtained on day 0 of AZD1222 vaccination. The CDR3 DNA reads TGTGCCAGCAGCTTAAACGGTGCGGGGAATCAGCCCCAGCATTTT. Its protein is CASSLNGAGNQPQHF.